A selection of T cell receptor beta chains follows, all from one sample in a study of blood T cell repertoires in COVID-19. Some clones are missing from TCRdb's copy, which holds only in-frame ones; the method was immunoSEQ multiplex PCR. The sample carries 300,000 to 400,000 clones, 85% to 90% recorded once. Material for sequencing was PBMCs or T cells enriched from blood (not recorded which). The source of these receptors is a man between 18 and 29 years old who had recovered from COVID-19. Each CDR3 is given with its conserved first and last residue. D genes are given only for firm matches. The listing skips clone size in some rows; elsewhere it reads once, few, many or a size class.

j_call d_call clone_size v_call cdr3_aa cdr3_nt
TRBJ2-7 TRBD2 - TRBV5-1 CASSLREGRYEQYF TGCGCCAGCAGCTTGCGGGAGGGCCGGTACGAGCAGTACTTC
TRBJ2-7 - - TRBV20-1 CSASYRLGEQYF TGCAGTGCTAGTTACAGGTTGGGCGAGCAGTACTTC
TRBJ1-2 TRBD1 once TRBV2 CASSNRDRALHTF TGTGCCAGCAGTAACCGGGACAGGGCCCTTCACACCTTC
TRBJ2-2 TRBD1 - TRBV11-2 CASSSIQGSTGELFF TGTGCCAGCAGCTCGATACAGGGGTCCACCGGGGAGCTGTTTTTT
TRBJ2-3 TRBD2 - TRBV4-2 CASSPPVAGADTQYF TGTGCCAGCAGCCCACCGGTCGCGGGGGCAGATACGCAGTATTTT
TRBJ2-7 - - TRBV19 CARTRMNEQYF TGTGCCAGAACGAGGATGAACGAGCAGTACTTC
TRBJ2-3 TRBD1 - TRBV6-5 CASIHRGADTQYF TGTGCCAGCATCCACAGGGGGGCAGATACGCAGTATTTT
TRBJ2-1 - few TRBV29-1 CSVEERDNEQFF TGCAGCGTTGAAGAGAGGGACAATGAGCAGTTCTTC
TRBJ1-5 - - TRBV7-6 CASSLRAGDQPQHF TGTGCCAGCAGCTTAAGGGCAGGGGATCAGCCCCAGCATTTT
TRBJ1-1 TRBD1 - TRBV19 CASSTSDREGLAFF TGTGCCAGTAGTACTTCGGACAGGGAAGGGCTAGCTTTCTTT
TRBJ1-3 - - TRBV9 CASSPPGLNTIYF TGTGCCAGCAGCCCCCCCGGTCTAAACACCATATATTTT
TRBJ1-3 TRBD1 - TRBV2 CASSEGTGVSGNTIYF TGTGCCAGCAGTGAAGGGACAGGGGTTTCTGGAAACACCATATATTTT
TRBJ1-1 - - TRBV5-1 CASSLPTGNGEAFF TGCGCCAGCAGCTTACCCACAGGGAACGGTGAAGCTTTCTTT
TRBJ1-6 - - TRBV5-4 CASSSGQGLSPLHF TGTGCCAGCAGCTCCGGCCAGGGTCTTTCACCCCTCCACTTT
TRBJ1-3 - - TRBV28 CASSFGLGLQGGTIYF TGTGCCAGCAGTTTTGGGTTGGGATTGCAGGGAGGGACCATATATTTT
TRBJ1-4 TRBD1 - TRBV27 CASSLLGAGGVLNEKLFF TGTGCCAGCAGTCTACTAGGGGCAGGGGGCGTCCTTAATGAAAAACTGTTTTTT